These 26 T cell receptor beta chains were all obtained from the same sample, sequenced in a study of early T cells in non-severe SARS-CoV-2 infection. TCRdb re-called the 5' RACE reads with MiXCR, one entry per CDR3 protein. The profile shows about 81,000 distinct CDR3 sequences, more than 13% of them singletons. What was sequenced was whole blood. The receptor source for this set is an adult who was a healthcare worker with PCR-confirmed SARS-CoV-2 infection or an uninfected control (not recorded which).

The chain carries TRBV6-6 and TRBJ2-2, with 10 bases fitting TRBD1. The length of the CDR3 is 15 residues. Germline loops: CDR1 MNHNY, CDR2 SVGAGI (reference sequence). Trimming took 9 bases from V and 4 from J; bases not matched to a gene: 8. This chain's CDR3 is CASVSTGGITGELFF. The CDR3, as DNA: TGTGCCAGTGTTTCGACAGGGGGCATCACCGGGGAGCTGTTTTTT.

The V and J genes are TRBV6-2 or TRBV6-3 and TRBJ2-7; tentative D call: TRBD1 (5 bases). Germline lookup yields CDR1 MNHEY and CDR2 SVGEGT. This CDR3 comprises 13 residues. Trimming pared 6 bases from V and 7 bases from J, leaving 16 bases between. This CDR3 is CASRPTGSREQYF. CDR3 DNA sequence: TGTGCCAGCAGACCCACAGGAAGTCGGGAGCAGTACTTC.

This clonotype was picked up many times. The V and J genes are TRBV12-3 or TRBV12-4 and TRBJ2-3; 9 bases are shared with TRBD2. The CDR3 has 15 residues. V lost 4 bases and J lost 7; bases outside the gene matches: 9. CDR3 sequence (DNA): TGTGCCAGCAGTTCCTCGGGTAGCGGGGGCTATACGCAGTATTTT. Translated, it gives CASSSSGSGGYTQYF.

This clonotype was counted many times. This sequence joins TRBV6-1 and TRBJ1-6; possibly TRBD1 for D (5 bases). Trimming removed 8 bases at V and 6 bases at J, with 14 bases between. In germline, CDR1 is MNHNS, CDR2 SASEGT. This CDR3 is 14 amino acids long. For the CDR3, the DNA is TGTGCCAGCGGAGGGACTACCCTTAATTCACCCCTCCACTTT. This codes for CASGGTTLNSPLHF.

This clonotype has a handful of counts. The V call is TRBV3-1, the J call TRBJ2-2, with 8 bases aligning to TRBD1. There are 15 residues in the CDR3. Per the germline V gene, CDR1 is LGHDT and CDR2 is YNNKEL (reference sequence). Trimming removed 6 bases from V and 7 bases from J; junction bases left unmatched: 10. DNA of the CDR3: TGTGCCAGCAGAGCCACCGGGACAGGTGTCGGGGAGCTGTTTTTT. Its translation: CASRATGTGVGELFF.

The CDR3 protein is CASQPPWGLATDNEQFF. The CDR3 nucleotides read TGTGCCAGCCAACCCCCGTGGGGACTCGCTACGGACAATGAGCAGTTCTTC. The chain combines TRBV7-9 with TRBJ2-1; the D gene is possibly TRBD2 (6 bases). V lost 8 bases, J lost 5 bases, and 25 bases lay in between. Germline CDR1 SEHNR, CDR2 FQNEAQ (reference sequence). The CDR3 consists of 17 residues.

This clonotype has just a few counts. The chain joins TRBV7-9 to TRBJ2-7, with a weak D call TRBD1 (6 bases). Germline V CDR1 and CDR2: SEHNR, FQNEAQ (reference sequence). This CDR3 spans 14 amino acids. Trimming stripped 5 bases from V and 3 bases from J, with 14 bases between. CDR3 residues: CASSTPRQVYEQYF. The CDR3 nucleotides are TGTGCCAGCAGCACGCCGAGACAGGTCTACGAGCAGTACTTC. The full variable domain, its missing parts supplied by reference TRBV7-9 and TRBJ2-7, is DTGVSQNPRHKITKRGQNVTFRCDPISEHNRLYWYRQTLGQGPEFLTYFQNEAQLEKSRLLSDRFSAERPKGSFSTLEIQRTEQGDSAMYLCASSTPRQVYEQYFGPGTRLTVT.

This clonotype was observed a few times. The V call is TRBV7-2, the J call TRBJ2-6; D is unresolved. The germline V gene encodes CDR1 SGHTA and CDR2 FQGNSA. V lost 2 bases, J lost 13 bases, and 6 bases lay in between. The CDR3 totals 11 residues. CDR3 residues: CASSLYSVLTF. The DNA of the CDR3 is TGTGCCAGCAGCTTATATTCAGTCCTGACTTTC.

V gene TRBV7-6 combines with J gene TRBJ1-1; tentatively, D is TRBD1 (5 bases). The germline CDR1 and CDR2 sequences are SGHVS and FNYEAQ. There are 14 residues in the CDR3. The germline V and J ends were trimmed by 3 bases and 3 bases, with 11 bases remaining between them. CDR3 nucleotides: TGTGCCAGCAGCTTTTCGATGGGGGACACTGAAGCTTTCTTT. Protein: CASSFSMGDTEAFF.

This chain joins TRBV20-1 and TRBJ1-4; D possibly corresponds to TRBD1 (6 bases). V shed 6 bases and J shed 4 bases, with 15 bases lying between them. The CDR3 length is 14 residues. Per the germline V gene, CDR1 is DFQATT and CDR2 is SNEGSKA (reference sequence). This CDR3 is CSAPGQTLNEKLFF. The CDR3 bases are TGCAGTGCACCTGGACAGACCCTTAATGAAAAACTGTTTTTT.

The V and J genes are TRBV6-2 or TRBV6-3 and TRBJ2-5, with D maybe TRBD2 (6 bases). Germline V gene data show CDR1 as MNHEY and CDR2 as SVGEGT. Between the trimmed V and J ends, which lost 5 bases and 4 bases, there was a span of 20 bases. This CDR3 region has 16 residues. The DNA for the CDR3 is TGTGCCAGCAGTCAAAGGGCCTCGGGGGTAGGAGAGACCCAGTACTTC. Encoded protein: CASSQRASGVGETQYF.

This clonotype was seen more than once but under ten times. The CDR3 here is CSATRDGQETQYF. CDR3 coding DNA: TGCAGTGCTACCCGGGACGGCCAAGAGACCCAGTACTTC. The V call is TRBV20-1, the J call TRBJ2-5; tentatively, D is TRBD1 or TRBD2 (5 bases each). CDR3 length: 13 residues. V gave up 4 bases and J gave up 1 base, with 10 bases separating them. The germline V gene has CDR1 DFQATT and CDR2 SNEGSKA (reference sequence).

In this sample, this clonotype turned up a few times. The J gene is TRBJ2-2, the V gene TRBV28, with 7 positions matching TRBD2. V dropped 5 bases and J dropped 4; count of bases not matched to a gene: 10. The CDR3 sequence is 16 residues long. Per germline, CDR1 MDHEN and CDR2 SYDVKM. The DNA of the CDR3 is TGTGCCAGCAGTGCCCCGGGGGGAAGTAGCACCGGGGAGCTGTTTTTT. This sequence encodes CASSAPGGSSTGELFF.

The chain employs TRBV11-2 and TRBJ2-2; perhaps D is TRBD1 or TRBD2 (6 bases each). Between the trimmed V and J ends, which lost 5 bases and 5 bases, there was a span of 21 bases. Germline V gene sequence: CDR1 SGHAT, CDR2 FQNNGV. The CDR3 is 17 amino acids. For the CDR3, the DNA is TGTGCCAGCAGCCCGAGCCGCCCGGGGGCTGGAACCGGGGAGCTGTTTTTT. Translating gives CASSPSRPGAGTGELFF. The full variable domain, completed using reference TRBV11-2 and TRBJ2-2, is EAGVAQSPRYKIIEKRQSVAFWCNPISGHATLYWYQQILGQGPKLLIQFQNNGVVDDSQLPKDRFSAERLKGVDSTLKIQPAKLEDSAVYLCASSPSRPGAGTGELFFGEGSRLTVL.

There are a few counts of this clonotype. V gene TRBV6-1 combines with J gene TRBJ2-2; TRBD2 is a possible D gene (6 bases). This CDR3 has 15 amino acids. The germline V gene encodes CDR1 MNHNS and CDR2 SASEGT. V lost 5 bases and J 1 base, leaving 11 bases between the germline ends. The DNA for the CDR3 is TGTGCCAGCAGTCCGGGACTTGGGAACACCGGGGAGCTGTTTTTT. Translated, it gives CASSPGLGNTGELFF.

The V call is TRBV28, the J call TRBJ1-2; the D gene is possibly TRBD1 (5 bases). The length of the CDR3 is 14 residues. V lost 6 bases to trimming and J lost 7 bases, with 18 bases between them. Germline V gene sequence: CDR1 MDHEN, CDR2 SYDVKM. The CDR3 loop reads CASRGDSFPSGYTF. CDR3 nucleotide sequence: TGTGCCAGCAGGGGCGACAGTTTCCCCTCTGGCTACACCTTC.

The CDR3 loop reads CASRSIAGGADTQYF. In DNA form, the CDR3 reads TGTGCCAGCCGCTCTATAGCGGGGGGGGCAGATACGCAGTATTTT. The chain uses TRBV10-3 and TRBJ2-3; 11 bases agree with TRBD2. The length of the CDR3 is 15 residues. Looked up from germline, CDR1 is ENHRY and CDR2 is SYGVKD. V shed 10 bases, J shed 4 bases, and the junction held 10 bases outside the gene matches.

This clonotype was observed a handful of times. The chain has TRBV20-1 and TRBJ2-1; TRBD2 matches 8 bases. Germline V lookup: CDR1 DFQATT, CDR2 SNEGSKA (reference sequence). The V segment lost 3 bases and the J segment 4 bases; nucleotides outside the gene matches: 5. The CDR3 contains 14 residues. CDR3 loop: CSARPGLDYNEQFF. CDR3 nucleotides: TGCAGTGCTAGGCCGGGACTAGATTACAATGAGCAGTTCTTC.

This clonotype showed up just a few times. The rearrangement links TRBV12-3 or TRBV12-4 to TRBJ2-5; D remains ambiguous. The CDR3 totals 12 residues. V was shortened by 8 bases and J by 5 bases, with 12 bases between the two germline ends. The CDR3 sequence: CASGEVGETQYF. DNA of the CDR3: TGTGCCAGCGGGGAAGTCGGGGAGACCCAGTACTTC.

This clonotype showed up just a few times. In DNA form, the CDR3 reads TGTGCCAGCAGCCCCCAAGCGGGACTCATCAATGAGCAGTTCTTC. Residues: CASSPQAGLINEQFF. The rearrangement links TRBV2 to TRBJ2-1, with 7 bases fitting TRBD2. This CDR3 is built from 15 residues. Trimming took 6 bases from V and 6 from J; bases not matched to a gene: 11. Germline V gene data show CDR1 as SNHLY and CDR2 as FYNNEI.

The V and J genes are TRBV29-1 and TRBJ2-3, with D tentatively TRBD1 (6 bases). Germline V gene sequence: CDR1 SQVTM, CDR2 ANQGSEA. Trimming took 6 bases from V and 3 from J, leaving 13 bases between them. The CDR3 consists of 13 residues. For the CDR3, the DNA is TGCAGCGTCCCGGAGCAGGGGACAGATACGCAGTATTTT. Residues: CSVPEQGTDTQYF.

CDR3 bases: TGTGCCAGCAGTCGCCGAGGGACAACCTATGGCTACACCTTC. Residues: CASSRRGTTYGYTF. The chain joins TRBV6-5 to TRBJ1-2; D perhaps matches TRBD1 (6 bases). The CDR3 contains 14 residues. Germline V CDR1 and CDR2: MNHEY, SVGAGI. Trimming removed 5 bases at V and 4 bases at J, with 14 bases between.

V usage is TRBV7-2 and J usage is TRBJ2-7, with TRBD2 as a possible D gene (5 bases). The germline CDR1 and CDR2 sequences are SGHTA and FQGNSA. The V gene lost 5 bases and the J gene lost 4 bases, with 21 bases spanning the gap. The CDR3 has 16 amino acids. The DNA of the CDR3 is TGTGCCAGCAGCAAAGGACCACCTCTTCGGGATTACGAGCAGTACTTC. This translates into CASSKGPPLRDYEQYF. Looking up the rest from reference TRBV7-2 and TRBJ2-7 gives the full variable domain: GAGVSQSPSNKVTEKGKDVELRCDPISGHTALYWYRQSLGQGLEFLIYFQGNSAPDKSGLPSDRFSAERTGGSVSTLTIQRTQQEDSAVYLCASSKGPPLRDYEQYFGPGTRLTVT.

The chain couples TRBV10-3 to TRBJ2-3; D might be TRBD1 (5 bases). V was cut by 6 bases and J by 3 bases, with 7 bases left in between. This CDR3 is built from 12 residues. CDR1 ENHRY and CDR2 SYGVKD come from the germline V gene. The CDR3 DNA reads TGTGCCATCAGGACAGTTACAGATACGCAGTATTTT. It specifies CAIRTVTDTQYF.

The CDR3 nucleotides are TGTGCCAGCAGCCTGGACAGGGTTGTCACTGAAGCTTTCTTT. Protein product: CASSLDRVVTEAFF. The chain uses TRBV7-2 and TRBJ1-1; TRBD1 matches at 8 bases. V shed 5 bases and J 4 bases; nucleotides not matched to a gene: 6. CDR1 is SGHTA and CDR2 is FQGNSA in the germline V gene. The CDR3 covers 14 residues.

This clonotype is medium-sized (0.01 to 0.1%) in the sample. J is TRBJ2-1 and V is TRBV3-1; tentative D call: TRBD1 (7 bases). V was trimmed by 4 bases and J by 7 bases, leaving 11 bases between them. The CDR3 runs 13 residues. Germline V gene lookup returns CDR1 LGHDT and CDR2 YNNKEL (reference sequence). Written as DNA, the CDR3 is TGTGCCAGCAGCCTGACAGGGACTAATGAGCAGTTCTTC. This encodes CASSLTGTNEQFF.